This TCR beta chain came from a study of memory CD4+ T cells and cytomegalovirus serostatus. Study-wide context: Donors were healthy Belgian adults, fewer than ten CMV seropositive and 20 to 25 seronegative.

Study outcomes and limitations: About two fifths of the roughly 160 known CMV-associated TCRbeta sequences appeared in CD4+ memory.

This CDR3 is 19 amino acids long. Germline loops: CDR1 SGHAT, CDR2 FQNNGV. The junction had 12 bases not matched to a gene; V was cut back by 4 bases and J by 0 bases. Details on this clone: The antigen remains undetermined.

Some clones are missing from TCRdb's copy, which holds only in-frame ones; the method was immunoSEQ multiplex PCR. Here the sample spans 55,000 to 65,000 clones, 82% being singletons. Single viable CD3+CD4+CD8-CD45RO+ cells were sorted as the memory CD4+ T cells. Serostatus was set by detecting CMV pp150, pp28, p38, p52 IgG. After thawing, CD4+ T cells were positively selected. Sequenced: memory CD4+ T cells from blood. V gene TRBV11-2 combines with J gene TRBJ1-3, with TRBD1 identical over 10 bases. The sequence was collected from an adult in good health and CMV-seronegative. DNA for the CDR3: TGTGCCAGCAGCTGGGGACAGGGGAACTTCGCGGCCTCTGGAAACACCATATATTTT. Encoded protein: CASSWGQGNFAASGNTIYF.